One sample yielded the 7 T cell receptor beta chains listed below, sequenced in a study of T cells in Graves' hyperthyroidism and ophthalmopathy. Amplified TCR beta CDR3 regions came from RNA transcripts. During a first-round RT-PCR of the TCR CDR3, the HTBI primer set was used. TCRdb passed the multiplex PCR reads through MiXCR, listing each CDR3 protein once. The sample comprises about 400,000 distinct CDR3 sequences, roughly 14% of which are singletons, and around 19% rests with the top ten. The material sequenced was blood. Receptors originate from a young woman with Graves' ophthalmopathy.

This clonotype has at least ten counts. This chain's CDR3 is CATSRDRADTQYF. As DNA, the CDR3 is TGTGCCACCAGCAGGGACAGGGCAGATACGCAGTATTTT. This chain uses TRBV15 with TRBJ2-3; TRBD1 matches 8 bases. V was clipped by 3 bases and J by 4 bases; unmatched bases: 0. Per the germline V gene, CDR1 is LNHNV and CDR2 is YYDKDF (reference sequence). The CDR3 covers 13 residues.

This rearrangement joins TRBV12-3 or TRBV12-4 to TRBJ2-5; 9 bases are shared with TRBD2. The CDR3 contains 16 residues. The V segment lost 4 bases and the J segment 5 bases; nucleotides outside the gene matches: 11. CDR3 nucleotide sequence: TGTGCCAGCAGTTCCCGCGGCGGGAGGGCCGAGGAGACCCAGTACTTC. It is translated as CASSSRGGRAEETQYF.

Points on this clonotype: An end of the junction does not agree with germline; a read error may underlie this. The chain is built from TRBV5-1 and TRBJ2-1; perhaps TRBD2 as D (5 bases). Germline V CDR1 and CDR2: SGHRS, YFSETQ. The CDR3 is made up of 16 amino acids. The CDR3 spells CASSLGSSGGRAEQFF. In nucleotides, the CDR3 is TGTGCCAGCAGCTTGGGTTCCTCGGGTGGGCGGGCCGAGCAGTTCTTC.

This clonotype has a handful of counts. A much larger clone lies a single base off, so this may be a read error. The chain combines TRBV20-1 with TRBJ2-7; 8 nucleotides line up with TRBD2. The CDR3 totals 16 residues. Germline V gene data show CDR1 as DFQATT and CDR2 as SNEGSKA (reference sequence). CDR3 sequence (DNA): TGCAGTGCTGGAGATTTTCGGGGGGGGGCCTCCTACGAGCAGTACTTC. The encoded protein is CSAGDFRGGASYEQYF.

Many counts were recorded for this clonotype. The chain links TRBV9 to TRBJ1-2; a possible D gene is TRBD1 (6 bases). V gave up 3 bases and J gave up 3 bases, with 12 bases separating them. CDR3 size: 14 residues. Per germline, CDR1 SGDLS and CDR2 YYNGEE. CDR3 bases: TGTGCCAGCAGCGCGGACGAGGGGGACTATGGCTACACCTTC. Translated, it gives CASSADEGDYGYTF.

This clonotype was observed many times. The rearrangement joins TRBV6-5 to TRBJ2-1; TRBD1 or TRBD2 may be the D gene (6 bases each). The ends were cut back, 2 bases at V and 0 bases at J, with 17 bases in the middle. In germline, CDR1 is MNHEY, CDR2 SVGAGI. There are 18 residues in the CDR3. The chain's CDR3 is CASSYQRGRPSSYNEQFF. CDR3 nucleotides: TGTGCCAGCAGTTACCAACGGGGGCGCCCAAGCTCCTACAATGAGCAGTTCTTC.

This clonotype came up many times. The chain joins TRBV28 to TRBJ2-2, with D perhaps TRBD2 (6 bases). From germline, CDR1 is MDHEN and CDR2 SYDVKM. This CDR3 has 16 residues. Trimming shortened V by 1 base and J by 4 bases, and 13 bases separated the two germline ends. The CDR3 here is CASSLSGRGGTGELFF. The DNA of the CDR3 is TGTGCCAGCAGTTTATCGGGGCGGGGCGGCACCGGGGAGCTGTTTTTT.